This T cell receptor (beta chain) is from a study of T cell repertoires in cytomegalovirus infection (dated by TCRdb to the late 2010s). With regard to the full study: Recently identified HLA-C-restricted CMV epitopes, whose presentation resists viral immunomodulation, were targeted by peptide stimulations together with well-studied HLA-B-restricted epitopes. Donor HLA type was relevant to the analysis, because carriage of CMV infection together with the matching HLA type was indicated by public TCR beta signatures. The study at large found these results: Carriers of CMV infection plus the relevant HLA type were discriminated by the cumulative frequency of public TCR beta family members in the study cohort and in an independent roughly 380-donor cohort. In the ex vivo response, HLA-C-restricted CMV-specific TCR beta clonotypes were dominant, and in two of eight donors the single most frequent clonotype came from this HLA-C-restricted group.

This sample's treatment or condition label indicates: in vitro stimulation with specific CMV peptide epitopes to enrich CMV-specific T cells. Sequencing used an Illumina HiSeq 1500. TCRdb cleaned the public reads at Q25 with fastp, built clones with MiXCR and kept in-frame beta chains. Rows merge per CDR3 protein into single entries with the most common DNA and genes. The table for this sample lists roughly 87,000 distinct CDR3 sequences; 25% to 30% of them were counted only once. The ten largest clones capture approximately 71% of the sample. V loses 2 bases of germline sequence and J loses 3 bases, and the interval between the two ends is 10 bases. The CDR3 goes from the cysteine to the phenylalanine over 14 residues. Of the read, only the CDR3 DNA is kept; its 42 bases are in frame from base 1. CDR1 SGHVS and CDR2 FNYEAQ are derived from the germline V gene. This clonotype has a count of ten or more. Its target antigen remains unknown. No base quality information exists; no much larger clone differs at one position.

The origin of this receptor is a human donor in good health (CMV status not recorded). Some clones in this sample may be carry-over from other donors' samples. The chain was built from TRBV7-6 and TRBJ1-1, with the D gene not confidently named. The source material was CD8+ T cells from cultured PBMCs, sampled from culture after CMV antigen stimulation. The bases are TGTGCCAGCAGCTTAAAGAGCATCGACACTGAAGCTTTCTTT. This encodes CASSLKSIDTEAFF.